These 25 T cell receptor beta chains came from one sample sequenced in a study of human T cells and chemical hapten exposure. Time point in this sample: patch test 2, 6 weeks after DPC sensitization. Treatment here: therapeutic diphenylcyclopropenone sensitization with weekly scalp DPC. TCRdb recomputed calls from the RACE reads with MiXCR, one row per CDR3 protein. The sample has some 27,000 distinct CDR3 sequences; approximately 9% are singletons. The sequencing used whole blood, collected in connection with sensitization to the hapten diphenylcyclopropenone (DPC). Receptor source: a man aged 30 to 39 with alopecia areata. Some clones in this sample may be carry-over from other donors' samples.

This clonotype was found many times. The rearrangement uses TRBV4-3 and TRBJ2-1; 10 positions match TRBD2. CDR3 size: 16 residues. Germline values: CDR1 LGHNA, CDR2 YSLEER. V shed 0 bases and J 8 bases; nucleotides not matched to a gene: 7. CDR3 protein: CASSQDPASGSYEQFF. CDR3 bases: TGCGCCAGCAGCCAAGATCCGGCTAGCGGGAGTTATGAGCAGTTCTTC.

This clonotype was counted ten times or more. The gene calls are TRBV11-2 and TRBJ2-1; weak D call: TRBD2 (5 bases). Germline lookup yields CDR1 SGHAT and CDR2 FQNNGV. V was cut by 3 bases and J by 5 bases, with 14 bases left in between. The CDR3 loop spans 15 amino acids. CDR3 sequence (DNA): TGTGCCAGCAGCTTGGGTAGGGCGGGCCACAATGAGCAGTTCTTC. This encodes CASSLGRAGHNEQFF.

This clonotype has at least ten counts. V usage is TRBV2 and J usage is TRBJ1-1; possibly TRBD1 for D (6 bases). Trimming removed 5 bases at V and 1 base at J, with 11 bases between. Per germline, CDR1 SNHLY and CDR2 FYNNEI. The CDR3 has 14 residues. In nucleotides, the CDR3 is TGTGCCAGCAGTAGGACAGAAACGAACACTGAAGCTTTCTTT. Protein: CASSRTETNTEAFF.

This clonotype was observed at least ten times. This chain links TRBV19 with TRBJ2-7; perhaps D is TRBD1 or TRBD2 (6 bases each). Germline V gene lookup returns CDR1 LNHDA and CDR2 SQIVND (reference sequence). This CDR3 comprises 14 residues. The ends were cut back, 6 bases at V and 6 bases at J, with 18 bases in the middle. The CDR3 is CASRTSSRGVEQYF. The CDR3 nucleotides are TGTGCCAGTAGGACTAGTAGCAGGGGCGTCGAGCAGTACTTC.

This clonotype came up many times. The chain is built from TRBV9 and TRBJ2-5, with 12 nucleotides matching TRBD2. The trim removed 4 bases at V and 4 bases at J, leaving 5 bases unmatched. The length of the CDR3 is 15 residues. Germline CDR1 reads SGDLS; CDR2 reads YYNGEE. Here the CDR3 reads CASSPTSGRGETQYF. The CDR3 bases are TGTGCCAGCAGCCCGACTAGCGGGAGAGGAGAGACCCAGTACTTC.

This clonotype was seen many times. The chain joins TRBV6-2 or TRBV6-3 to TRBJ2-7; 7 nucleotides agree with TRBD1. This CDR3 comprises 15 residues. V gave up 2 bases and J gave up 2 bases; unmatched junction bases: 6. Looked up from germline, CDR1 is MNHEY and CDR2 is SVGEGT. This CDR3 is CASSYHDREPYEQYF. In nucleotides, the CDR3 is TGTGCCAGCAGTTACCATGACAGGGAACCCTACGAGCAGTACTTC.

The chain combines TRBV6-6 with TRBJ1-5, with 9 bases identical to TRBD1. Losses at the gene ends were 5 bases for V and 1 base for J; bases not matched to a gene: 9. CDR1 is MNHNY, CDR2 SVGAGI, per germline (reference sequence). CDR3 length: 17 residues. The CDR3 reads CASSGDRGIESNQPQHF. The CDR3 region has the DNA TGTGCCAGCAGTGGAGACAGGGGGATTGAAAGCAATCAGCCCCAGCATTTT.

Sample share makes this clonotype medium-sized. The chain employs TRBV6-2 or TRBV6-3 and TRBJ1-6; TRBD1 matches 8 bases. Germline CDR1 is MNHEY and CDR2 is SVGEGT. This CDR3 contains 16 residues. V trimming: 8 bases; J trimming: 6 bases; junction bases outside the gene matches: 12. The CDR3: CASSSGGQGRNSPLHF. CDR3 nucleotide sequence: TGTGCCAGCTCCTCCGGCGGACAGGGACGTAATTCACCCCTCCACTTT.

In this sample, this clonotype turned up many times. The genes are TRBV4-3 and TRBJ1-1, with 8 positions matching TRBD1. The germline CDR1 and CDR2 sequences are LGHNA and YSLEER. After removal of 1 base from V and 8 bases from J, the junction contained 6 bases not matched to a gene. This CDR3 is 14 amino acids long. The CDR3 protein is CASSQGQGFGEAFF. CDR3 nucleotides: TGCGCCAGCAGCCAAGGACAGGGGTTCGGCGAAGCTTTCTTT.

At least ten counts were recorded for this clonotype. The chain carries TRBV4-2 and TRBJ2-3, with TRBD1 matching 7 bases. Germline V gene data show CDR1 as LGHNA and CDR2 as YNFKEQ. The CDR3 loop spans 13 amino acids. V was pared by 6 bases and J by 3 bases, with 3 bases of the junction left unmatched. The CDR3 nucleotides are TGTGCCAGCAGGAGGGGGCCGACAGATACGCAGTATTTT. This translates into CASRRGPTDTQYF.

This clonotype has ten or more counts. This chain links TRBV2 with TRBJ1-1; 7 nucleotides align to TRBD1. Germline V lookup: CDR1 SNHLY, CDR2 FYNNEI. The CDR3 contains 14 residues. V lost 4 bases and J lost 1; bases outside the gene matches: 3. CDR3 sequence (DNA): TGTGCCAGCAGTGGACAGGGAAGGAACACTGAAGCTTTCTTT. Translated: CASSGQGRNTEAFF.

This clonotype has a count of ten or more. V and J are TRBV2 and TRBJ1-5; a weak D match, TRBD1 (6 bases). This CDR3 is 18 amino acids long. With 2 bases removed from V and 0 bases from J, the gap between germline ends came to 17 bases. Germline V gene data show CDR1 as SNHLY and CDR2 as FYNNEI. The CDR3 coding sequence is TGTGCCAGCAGTGAAATTTGGGGACAAGGGTATAGCAATCAGCCCCAGCATTTT. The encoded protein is CASSEIWGQGYSNQPQHF.

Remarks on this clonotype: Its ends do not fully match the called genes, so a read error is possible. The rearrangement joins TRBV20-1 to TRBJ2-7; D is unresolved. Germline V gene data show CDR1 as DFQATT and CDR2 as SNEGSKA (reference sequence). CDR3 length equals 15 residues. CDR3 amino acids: CSAGDRRQPLYEQYF. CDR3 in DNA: TGCAGTGCTGGAGATAGGCGGCAGCCTCTTTACGAGCAGTACTTC.

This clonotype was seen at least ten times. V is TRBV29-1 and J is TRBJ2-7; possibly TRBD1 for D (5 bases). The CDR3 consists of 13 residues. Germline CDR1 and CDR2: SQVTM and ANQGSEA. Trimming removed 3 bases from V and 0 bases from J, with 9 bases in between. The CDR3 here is CSVDGQGSYEQYF. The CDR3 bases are TGCAGCGTTGATGGGCAGGGCTCCTACGAGCAGTACTTC.

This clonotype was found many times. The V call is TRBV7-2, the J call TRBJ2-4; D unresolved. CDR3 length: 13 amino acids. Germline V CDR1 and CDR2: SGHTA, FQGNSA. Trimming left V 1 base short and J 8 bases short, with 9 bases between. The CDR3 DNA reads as TGTGCCAGCAGCTTAGATGGGCCAGACATTCAGTACTTC. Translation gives CASSLDGPDIQYF.

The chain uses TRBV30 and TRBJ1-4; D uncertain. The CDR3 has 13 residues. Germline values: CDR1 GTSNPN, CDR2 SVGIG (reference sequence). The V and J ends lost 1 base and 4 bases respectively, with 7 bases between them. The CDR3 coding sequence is TGTGCCTGGAGTGCACACCTTAATGAAAAACTGTTTTTT. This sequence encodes CAWSAHLNEKLFF.

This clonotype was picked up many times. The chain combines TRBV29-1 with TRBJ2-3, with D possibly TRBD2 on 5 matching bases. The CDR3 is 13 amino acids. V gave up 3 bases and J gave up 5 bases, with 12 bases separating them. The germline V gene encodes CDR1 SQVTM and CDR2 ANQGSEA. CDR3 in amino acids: CSVDVGAVDTQYF. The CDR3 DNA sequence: TGCAGCGTTGATGTGGGAGCCGTAGATACGCAGTATTTT.

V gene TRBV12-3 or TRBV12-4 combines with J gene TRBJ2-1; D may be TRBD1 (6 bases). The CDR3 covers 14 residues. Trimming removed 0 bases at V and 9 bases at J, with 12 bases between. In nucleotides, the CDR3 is TGTGCCAGCAGTTTAGCCCAGGGGATGAGTGAGCAGTTCTTC. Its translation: CASSLAQGMSEQFF.

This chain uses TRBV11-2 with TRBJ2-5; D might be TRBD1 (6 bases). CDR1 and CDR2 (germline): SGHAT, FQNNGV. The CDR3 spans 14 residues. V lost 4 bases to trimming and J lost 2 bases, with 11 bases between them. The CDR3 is CASSSGQFQETQYF. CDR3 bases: TGTGCCAGCAGCTCCGGACAGTTTCAAGAGACCCAGTACTTC.

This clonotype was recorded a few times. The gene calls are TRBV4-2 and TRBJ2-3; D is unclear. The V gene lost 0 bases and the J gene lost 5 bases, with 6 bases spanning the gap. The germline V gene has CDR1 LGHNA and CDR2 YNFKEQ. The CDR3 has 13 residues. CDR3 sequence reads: CASSQEGKDTQYF. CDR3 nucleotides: TGTGCCAGCAGCCAAGAAGGAAAAGATACGCAGTATTTT.

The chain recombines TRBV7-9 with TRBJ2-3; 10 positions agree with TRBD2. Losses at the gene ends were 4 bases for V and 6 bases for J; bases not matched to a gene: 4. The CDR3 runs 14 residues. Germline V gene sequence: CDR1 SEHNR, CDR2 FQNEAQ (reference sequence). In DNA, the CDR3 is TGTGCCAGCAGCTCCTTAGCGGGAGGTGATACGCAGTATTTT. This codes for CASSSLAGGDTQYF.

DNA of the CDR3: TGCAGTGCTTACACTAGCGGGAGGGGAACAGATACGCAGTATTTT. The encoded protein is CSAYTSGRGTDTQYF. The chain uses TRBV20-1 and TRBJ2-3, with 13 bases fitting TRBD2. The CDR3 covers 15 residues. V shed 5 bases, J shed 3 bases, and the junction held 5 bases outside the gene matches. Germline CDR1 reads DFQATT; CDR2 reads SNEGSKA (reference sequence).

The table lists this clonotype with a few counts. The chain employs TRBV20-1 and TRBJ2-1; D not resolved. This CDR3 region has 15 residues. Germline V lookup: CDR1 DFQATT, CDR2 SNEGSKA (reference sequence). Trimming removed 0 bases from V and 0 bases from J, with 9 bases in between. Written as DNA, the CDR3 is TGCAGTGCTAGAGACGACCAGAGCTCCTACAATGAGCAGTTCTTC. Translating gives CSARDDQSSYNEQFF.

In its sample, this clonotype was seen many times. CDR3 in amino acids: CASSWGQGTTGELFF. The CDR3 DNA reads TGCGCCAGCAGCTGGGGACAGGGCACCACCGGGGAGCTGTTTTTT. J is TRBJ2-2 and V is TRBV5-1, with 9 positions matching TRBD1. Germline V gives CDR1 SGHRS, CDR2 YFSETQ. The CDR3 extends over 15 amino acids. The V segment lost 3 bases and the J segment 4 bases; nucleotides outside the gene matches: 4.

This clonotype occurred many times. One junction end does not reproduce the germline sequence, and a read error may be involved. The CDR3 DNA reads TGTGCTAGCAGCCCAAACGCCGGGGGGGGCAATCAAGAGACCCAGTACTTC. Translating gives CASSPNAGGGNQETQYF. The chain has TRBV7-7 and TRBJ2-5, with 8 bases lining up with TRBD2. Germline V CDR1 and CDR2: SSHAT, FNYEAQ (reference sequence). This CDR3 has 17 amino acids.